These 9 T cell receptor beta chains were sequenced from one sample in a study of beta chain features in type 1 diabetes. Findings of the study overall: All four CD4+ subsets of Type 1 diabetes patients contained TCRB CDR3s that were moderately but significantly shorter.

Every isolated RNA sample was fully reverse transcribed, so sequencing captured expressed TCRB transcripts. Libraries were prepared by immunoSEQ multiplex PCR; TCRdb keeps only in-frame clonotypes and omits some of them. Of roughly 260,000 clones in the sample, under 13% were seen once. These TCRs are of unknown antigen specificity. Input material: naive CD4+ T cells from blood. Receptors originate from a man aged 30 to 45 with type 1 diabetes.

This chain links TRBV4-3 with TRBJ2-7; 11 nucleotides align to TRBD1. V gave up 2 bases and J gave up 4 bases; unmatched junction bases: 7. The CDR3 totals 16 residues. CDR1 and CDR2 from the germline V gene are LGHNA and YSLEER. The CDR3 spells CASSQRYGQGAYEQYF. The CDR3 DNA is TGCGCCAGCAGCCAACGATACGGACAGGGGGCATACGAGCAGTACTTC.

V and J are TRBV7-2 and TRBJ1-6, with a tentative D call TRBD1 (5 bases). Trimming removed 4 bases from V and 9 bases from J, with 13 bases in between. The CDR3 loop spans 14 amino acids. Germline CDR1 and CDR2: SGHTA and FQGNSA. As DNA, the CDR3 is TGTGCCAGCAGCTCCAGGGTGGGGGGTTCACCCCTCCACTTT. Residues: CASSSRVGGSPLHF.

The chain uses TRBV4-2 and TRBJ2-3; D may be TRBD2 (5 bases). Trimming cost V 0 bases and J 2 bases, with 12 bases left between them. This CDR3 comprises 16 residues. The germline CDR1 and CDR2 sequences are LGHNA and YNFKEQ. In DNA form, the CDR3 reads TGTGCCAGCAGCCAAGATCGAGGGCCCCCCACAGATACGCAGTATTTT. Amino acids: CASSQDRGPPTDTQYF.

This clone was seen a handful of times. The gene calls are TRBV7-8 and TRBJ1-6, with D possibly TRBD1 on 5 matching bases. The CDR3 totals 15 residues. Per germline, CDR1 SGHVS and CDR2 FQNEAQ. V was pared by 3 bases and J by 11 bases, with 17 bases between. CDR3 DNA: TGTGCCAGCAGCTTCTCCAGGGTTGGAGAGGCACCCCTCCACTTT. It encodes CASSFSRVGEAPLHF.

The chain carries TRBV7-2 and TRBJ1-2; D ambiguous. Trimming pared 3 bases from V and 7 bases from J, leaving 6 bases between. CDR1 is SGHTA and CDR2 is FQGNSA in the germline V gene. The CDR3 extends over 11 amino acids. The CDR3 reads CASSLRVGYTF. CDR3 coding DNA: TGTGCCAGCAGCTTGAGGGTTGGCTACACCTTC. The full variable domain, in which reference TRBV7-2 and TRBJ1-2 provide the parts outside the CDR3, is GAGVSQSPSNKVTEKGKDVELRCDPISGHTALYWYRQSLGQGLEFLIYFQGNSAPDKSGLPSDRFSAERTGGSVSTLTIQRTQQEDSAVYLCASSLRVGYTFGSGTRLTVV.

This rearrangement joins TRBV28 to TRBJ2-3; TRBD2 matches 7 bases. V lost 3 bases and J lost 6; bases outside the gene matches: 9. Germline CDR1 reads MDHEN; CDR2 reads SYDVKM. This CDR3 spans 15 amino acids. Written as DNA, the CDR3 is TGTGCCAGCAGTTTGTACGCGGGGGTACACGATACGCAGTATTTT. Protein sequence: CASSLYAGVHDTQYF.

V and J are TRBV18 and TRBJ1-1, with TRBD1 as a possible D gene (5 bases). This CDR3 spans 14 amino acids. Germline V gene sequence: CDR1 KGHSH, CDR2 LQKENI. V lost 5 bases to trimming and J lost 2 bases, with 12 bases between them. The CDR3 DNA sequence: TGTGCCAGCTCAAAGTCGACAGATAACACTGAAGCTTTCTTT. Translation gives CASSKSTDNTEAFF. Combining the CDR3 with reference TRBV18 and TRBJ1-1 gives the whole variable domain NAGVMQNPRHLVRRRGQEARLRCSPMKGHSHVYWYRQLPEEGLKFMVYLQKENIIDESGMPKERFSAEFPKEGPSILRIQQVVRGDSAAYFCASSKSTDNTEAFFGQGTRLTVV.

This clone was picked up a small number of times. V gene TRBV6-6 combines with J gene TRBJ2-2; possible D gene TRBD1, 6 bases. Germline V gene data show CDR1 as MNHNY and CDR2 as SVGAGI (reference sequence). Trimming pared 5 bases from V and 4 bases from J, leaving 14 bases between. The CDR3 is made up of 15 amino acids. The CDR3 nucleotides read TGTGCCAGCAGTCCCAGGGGTAGTGGCACCGGGGAGCTGTTTTTT. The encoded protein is CASSPRGSGTGELFF.

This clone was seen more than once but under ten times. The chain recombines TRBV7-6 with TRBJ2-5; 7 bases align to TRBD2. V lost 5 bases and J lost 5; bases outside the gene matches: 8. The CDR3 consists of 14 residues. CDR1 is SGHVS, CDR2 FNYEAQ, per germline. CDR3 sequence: CASSPGGDLETQYF. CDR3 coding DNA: TGTGCCAGCAGCCCGGGGGGTGATTTGGAGACCCAGTACTTC.